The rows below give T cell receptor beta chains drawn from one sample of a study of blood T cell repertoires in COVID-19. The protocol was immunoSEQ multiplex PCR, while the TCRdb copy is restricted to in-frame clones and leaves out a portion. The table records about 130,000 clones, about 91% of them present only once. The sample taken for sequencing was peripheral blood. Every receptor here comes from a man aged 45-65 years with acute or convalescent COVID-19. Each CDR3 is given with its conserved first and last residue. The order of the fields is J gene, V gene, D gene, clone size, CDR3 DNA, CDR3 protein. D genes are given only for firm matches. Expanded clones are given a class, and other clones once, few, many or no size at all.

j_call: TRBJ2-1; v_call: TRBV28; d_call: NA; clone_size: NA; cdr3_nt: TGTGCCAGCAGGCACTGGAGCGGCGGATCCTACAATGAGCAGTTCTTC; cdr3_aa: CASRHWSGGSYNEQFF
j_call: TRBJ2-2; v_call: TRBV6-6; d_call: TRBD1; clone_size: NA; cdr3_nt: TGTGCCAGCACCGGGACAGAATACACCGGGGAGCTGTTTTTT; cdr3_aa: CASTGTEYTGELFF
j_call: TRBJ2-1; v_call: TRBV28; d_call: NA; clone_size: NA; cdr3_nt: TGTGCCAGCAGTCCAAGCGGGTCCAAATACAATGAGCAGTTCTTC; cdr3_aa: CASSPSGSKYNEQFF
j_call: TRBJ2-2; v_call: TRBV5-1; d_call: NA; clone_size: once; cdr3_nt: TGCGCCAGTACCGGAGGGTTGACCGGGGAGCTGTTTTTT; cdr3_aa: CASTGGLTGELFF
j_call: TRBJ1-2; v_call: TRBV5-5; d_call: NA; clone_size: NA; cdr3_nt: TGTGCCAGCAGCCCGGGACAAAACTATGGCTACACCTTC; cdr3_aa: CASSPGQNYGYTF
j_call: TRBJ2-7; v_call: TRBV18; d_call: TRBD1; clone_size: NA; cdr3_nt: TGTGCCAGCTCAGTCACCGGGACAGGGGCCTACGAGCAGTACTTC; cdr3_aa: CASSVTGTGAYEQYF
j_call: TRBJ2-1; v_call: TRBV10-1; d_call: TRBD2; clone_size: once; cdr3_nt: TGCGCCAGCAGTGGGCTAGCGGGAGGAATGTGGAGTGAGCAGTTCTTC; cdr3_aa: CASSGLAGGMWSEQFF
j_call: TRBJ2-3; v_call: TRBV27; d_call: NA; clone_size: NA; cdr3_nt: TGTGCCAGCAGTTACCATCCCGGGACTAGCACAGATACGCAGTATTTT; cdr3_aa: CASSYHPGTSTDTQYF
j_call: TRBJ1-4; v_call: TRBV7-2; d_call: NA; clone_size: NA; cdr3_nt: TGTGCCAGCAGCGATTTTTCCGGGACTTCAAAACTGTTTTTT; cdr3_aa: CASSDFSGTSKLFF
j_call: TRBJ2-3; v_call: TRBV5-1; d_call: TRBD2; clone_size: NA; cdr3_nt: TGCGCCAGCAGTCGGGGCGCCAGCGGGAGCGCGGCAGATACGCAGTATTTT; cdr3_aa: CASSRGASGSAADTQYF
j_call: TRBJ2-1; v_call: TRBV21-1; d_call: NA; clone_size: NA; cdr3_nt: TGTGCCAGCAGCAAAGCGGCGGGACAGGGCCCCGGGGCGAACAATGAGCAGTTCTTC; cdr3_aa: CASSKAAGQGPGANNEQFF
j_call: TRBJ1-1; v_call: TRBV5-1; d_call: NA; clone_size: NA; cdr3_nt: TGCGCCAGCACTTTTTTCCCAGCGTCCCCCACTGAAGCTTTCTTT; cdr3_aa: CASTFFPASPTEAFF
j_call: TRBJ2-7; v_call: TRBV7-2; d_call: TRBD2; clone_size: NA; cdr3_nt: TGTGCCAGCAGCTCCTTACTAGCGGGAGGCGAGCAGTACTTC; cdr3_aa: CASSSLLAGGEQYF
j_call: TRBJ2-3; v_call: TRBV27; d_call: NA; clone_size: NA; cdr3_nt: TGTGCCAGCAGTTTAGGTGCTATCGGGAACACGCAGTATTTT; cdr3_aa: CASSLGAIGNTQYF
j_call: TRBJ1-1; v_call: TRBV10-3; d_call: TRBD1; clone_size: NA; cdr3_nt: TGTGCCATCAGTCGACAGGGGGCGGCTATGGGTACTGAAGCTTTCTTT; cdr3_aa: CAISRQGAAMGTEAFF
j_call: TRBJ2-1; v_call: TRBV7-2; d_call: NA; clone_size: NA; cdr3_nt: TGTGCCAGCAGACAGCAAAGCTACCCCTACAATGAGCAGTTCTTC; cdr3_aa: CASRQQSYPYNEQFF
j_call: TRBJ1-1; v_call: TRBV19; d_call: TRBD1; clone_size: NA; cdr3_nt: TGTGCCAGTACCTCAGGACAGGGCTACACTGAAGCTTTCTTT; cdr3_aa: CASTSGQGYTEAFF
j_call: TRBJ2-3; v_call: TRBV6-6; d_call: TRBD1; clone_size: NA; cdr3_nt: TGTGCCAGCAGCCCCCGGGACAGGGGCACAGATACGCAGTATTTT; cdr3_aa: CASSPRDRGTDTQYF
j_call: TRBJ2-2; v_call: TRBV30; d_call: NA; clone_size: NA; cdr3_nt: TGTGCCTGGAGTCCCCGGACCAGGGACACCGGGGAGCTGTTTTTT; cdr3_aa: CAWSPRTRDTGELFF
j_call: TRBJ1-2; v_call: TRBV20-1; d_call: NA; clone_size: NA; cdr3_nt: TGCAGTGCCCCGGGAGATGGCTACACCTTC; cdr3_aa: CSAPGDGYTF
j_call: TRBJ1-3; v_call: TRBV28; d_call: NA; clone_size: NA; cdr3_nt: TGTGCCAGCAGATCTAAAAGGGAGGTTGGAAACACCATATATTTT; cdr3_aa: CASRSKREVGNTIYF
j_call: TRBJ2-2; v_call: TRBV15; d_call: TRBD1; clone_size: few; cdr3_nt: TGTGCCACCAGCAGAAGGGTTGACGGGACAGGGAACACCGGGGAGCTGTTTTTT; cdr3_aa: CATSRRVDGTGNTGELFF
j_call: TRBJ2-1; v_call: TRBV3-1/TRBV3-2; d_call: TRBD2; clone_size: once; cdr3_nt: TGTGCCAGCACCTTTAGCGGGGGTGAGCAGTTCTTC; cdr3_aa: CASTFSGGEQFF
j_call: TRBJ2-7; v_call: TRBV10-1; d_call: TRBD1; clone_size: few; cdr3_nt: TGCGCCGGGCCAGGGGGCCTTTACGAGCAGTACTTC; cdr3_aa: CAGPGGLYEQYF
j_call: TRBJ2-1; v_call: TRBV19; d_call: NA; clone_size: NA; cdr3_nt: TGTGCCAGTAGTATAGATCTATCAAGGGGGACCCTCTACAATGAGCAGTTCTTC; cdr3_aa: CASSIDLSRGTLYNEQFF
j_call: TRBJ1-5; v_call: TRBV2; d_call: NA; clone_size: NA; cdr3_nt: TGTGCCAGCACCCCAGGGTGGGGTCAGCCCCAGCATTTT; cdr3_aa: CASTPGWGQPQHF
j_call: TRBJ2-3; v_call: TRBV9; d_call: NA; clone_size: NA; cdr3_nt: TGTGCCAGCAGCCGCCCCGGTGGGCGCCCCACAGATACGCAGTATTTT; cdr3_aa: CASSRPGGRPTDTQYF
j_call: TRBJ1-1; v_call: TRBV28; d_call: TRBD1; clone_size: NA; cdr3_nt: TGTGCCAGCAGTTCTGGACAGGGAAACACTGAAGCTTTCTTT; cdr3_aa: CASSSGQGNTEAFF
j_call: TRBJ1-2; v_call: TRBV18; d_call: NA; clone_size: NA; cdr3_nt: TGTGCCAGCTCACGACTGGACCGGGGAATTGATGGCTACACCTTC; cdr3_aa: CASSRLDRGIDGYTF
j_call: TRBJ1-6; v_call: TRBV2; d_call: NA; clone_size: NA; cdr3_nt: TGTGCCAGCTGGGATCGACGGGGGGCGAGTAATTCACCCCTCCACTTT; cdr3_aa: CASWDRRGASNSPLHF
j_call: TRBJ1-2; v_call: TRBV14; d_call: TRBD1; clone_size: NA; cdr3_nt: TGTGCCAGCAGCTATGACCAGGGGGCAGAAGGCTACACCTTC; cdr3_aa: CASSYDQGAEGYTF
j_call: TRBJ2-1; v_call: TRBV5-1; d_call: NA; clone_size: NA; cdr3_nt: TGCGCCAGCAGCCCGGGGGGCGGGAATCACTACAATGAGCAGTTCTTC; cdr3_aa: CASSPGGGNHYNEQFF
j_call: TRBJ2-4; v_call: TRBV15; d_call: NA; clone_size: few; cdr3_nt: TGTGCCACCAGCGGTCCCATGGGCAGAGCCAAAAACATTCAGTACTTC; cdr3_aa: CATSGPMGRAKNIQYF
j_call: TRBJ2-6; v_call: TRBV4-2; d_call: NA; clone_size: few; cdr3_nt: TGTGCCAGCAGCCAAGAAGGCAGCCCGGGCTCTGGGGCCAACGTCCTGACTTTC; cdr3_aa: CASSQEGSPGSGANVLTF
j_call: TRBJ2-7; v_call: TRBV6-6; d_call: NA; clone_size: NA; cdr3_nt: TGTGCCAGCACTGATTTGGGGCAAGCAGTCCACGAGCAGTACTTC; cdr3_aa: CASTDLGQAVHEQYF
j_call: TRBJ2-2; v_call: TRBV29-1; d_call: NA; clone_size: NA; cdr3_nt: TGCAGCGTTGTCCCGAGGGGGGGTCGGGAGGTGGTCGGGGAGCTGTTTTTT; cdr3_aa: CSVVPRGGREVVGELFF
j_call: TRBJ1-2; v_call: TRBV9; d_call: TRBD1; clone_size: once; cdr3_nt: TGTGCCAGCAGTCACCCTCGGGACAGTGAGTACTATGGCTACACCTTC; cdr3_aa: CASSHPRDSEYYGYTF
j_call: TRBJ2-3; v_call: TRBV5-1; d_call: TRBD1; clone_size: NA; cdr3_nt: TGCGCCAGCAGCTTGGTCGGGACAGCTGGAGATACGCAGTATTTT; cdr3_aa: CASSLVGTAGDTQYF
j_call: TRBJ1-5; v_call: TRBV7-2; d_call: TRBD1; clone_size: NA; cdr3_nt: TGTGCCAGCAGCTCATGGACAGGGTTGATGAGCAATCAGCCCCAGCATTTT; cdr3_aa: CASSSWTGLMSNQPQHF
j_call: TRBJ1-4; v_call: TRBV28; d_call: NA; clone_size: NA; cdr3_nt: TGTGCCAGCAGTTTACTCACAGAACGAAATGAAAAACTGTTTTTT; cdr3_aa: CASSLLTERNEKLFF
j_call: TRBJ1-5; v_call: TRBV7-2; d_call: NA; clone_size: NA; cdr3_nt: TGTGCCAGCAGCGCCTACAATCAGCCCCAGCATTTT; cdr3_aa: CASSAYNQPQHF
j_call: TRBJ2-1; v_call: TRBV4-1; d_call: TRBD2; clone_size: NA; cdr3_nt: TGCGCCAGCAGCCAAGATAGAGCGGGGGGGCTTAGTGAGCAGTTCTTC; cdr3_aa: CASSQDRAGGLSEQFF
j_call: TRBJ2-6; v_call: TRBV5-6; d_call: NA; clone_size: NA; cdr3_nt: TGTGCCAGCAGCCCGGAGCCTGGGGCCAACGTCCTGACTTTC; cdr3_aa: CASSPEPGANVLTF
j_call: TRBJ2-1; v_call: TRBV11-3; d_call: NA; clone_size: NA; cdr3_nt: TGTGCCAGCAGCTTAGATAGTCAACGCAATGAGCAGTTCTTC; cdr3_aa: CASSLDSQRNEQFF
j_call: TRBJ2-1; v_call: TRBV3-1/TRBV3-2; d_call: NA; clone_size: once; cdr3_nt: TGTGCCAGCAGCCAAGTTTACGGTTCATACTACAATGAGCAGTTCTTC; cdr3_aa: CASSQVYGSYYNEQFF
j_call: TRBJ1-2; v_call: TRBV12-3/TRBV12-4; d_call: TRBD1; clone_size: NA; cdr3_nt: TGTGCCAGCAACCCGGGACAGATTTATGGCTACACCTTC; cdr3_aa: CASNPGQIYGYTF
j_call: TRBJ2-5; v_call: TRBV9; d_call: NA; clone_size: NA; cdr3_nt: TGTGCCAGCAGCGTAGATTCGGGTCGTTTAGAGACCCAGTACTTC; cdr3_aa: CASSVDSGRLETQYF
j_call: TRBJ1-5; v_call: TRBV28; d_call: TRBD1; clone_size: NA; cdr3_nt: TGTGCCAGCAGTTCGGGACAGGGCATCGACAATCAGCCCCAGCATTTT; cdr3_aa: CASSSGQGIDNQPQHF
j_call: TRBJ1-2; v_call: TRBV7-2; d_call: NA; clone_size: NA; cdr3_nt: TGTGCCAGCAGCCCCATCGGAATGGGCTTCTCTGGCTACACCTTC; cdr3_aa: CASSPIGMGFSGYTF
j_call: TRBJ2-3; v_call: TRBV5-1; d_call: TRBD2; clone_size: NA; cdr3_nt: TGCGCCAGCCGGGTAGCGGGAGGGCCAAACCCCACAGATACGCAGTATTTT; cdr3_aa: CASRVAGGPNPTDTQYF
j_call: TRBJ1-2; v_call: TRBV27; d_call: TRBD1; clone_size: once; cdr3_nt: TGTGCCAGCAGTTTCTACTTACGGGACAGCTATTATGGCTACACCTTC; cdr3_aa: CASSFYLRDSYYGYTF
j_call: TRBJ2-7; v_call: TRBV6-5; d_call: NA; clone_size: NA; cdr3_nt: TGTGCCAGCAGTTACGGAGTCGAGTACGAGCAGTACTTC; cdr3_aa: CASSYGVEYEQYF
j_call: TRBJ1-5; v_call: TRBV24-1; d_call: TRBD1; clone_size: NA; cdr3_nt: TGTGCCACCTCCCACCGGGGGACAGATCAGCCCCAGCATTTT; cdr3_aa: CATSHRGTDQPQHF